This TCR beta chain was recorded in a study of monozygotic twins with cystic fibrosis. The repertoire was sequenced with immunoSEQ multiplex PCR; TCRdb's copy has only in-frame clones and lacks some. The sample comprises 9,500 to 13,000 clones, over 99% of which are singletons, and around 0.42% rests with the top ten. Germline trimming cut 1 base from V and 5 bases from J; bases unmatched to any gene: 9. Germline-derived CDR1 and CDR2 are MNHNS and SASEGT. The CDR3 has 16 residues. Specimen: blood. The rearrangement uses TRBV6-1 and TRBJ2-7; the match to TRBD1 covers 9 bases. The clonotype comes from a man younger than 30 with cystic fibrosis. The CDR3 DNA follows: TGTGCCAGCAGTGAAGTCCCGGGACAGGGATCAAACGAGCAGTACTTC. It codes for CASSEVPGQGSNEQYF.